This TCR beta chain was captured by sequencing in a study of PD-1 blockade in mismatch repair-deficient tumors. This clone has a handful of counts. What it binds is not known. Study observations and caveats: Rapid post-treatment expansion, then contraction, generally preceding radiologic response, marked tumor-resident clones.

This CDR3 is built from 13 residues. The germline V gene has CDR1 MNHEY and CDR2 SMNVEV (reference sequence). Trimming stripped 3 bases from V and 5 bases from J, with 10 bases between. Clones were sequenced by immunoSEQ multiplex PCR, and TCRdb holds only the in-frame ones, with some missing. The profile covers under 95,000 clones, with roughly 80% appearing a single time and about 6% taken by the ten largest. PCR or immunohistochemistry showed mismatch repair deficiency in every enrolled patient. A few pembrolizumab responders had their TCRs sequenced. The chain couples TRBV27 to TRBJ1-2; D perhaps matches TRBD1 (6 bases). The sequenced sample was peripheral blood, obtained 44 weeks after starting pembrolizumab. This clonotype was sampled from an adult with mismatch repair-deficient cancer. As DNA, the CDR3 is TGTGCCAGCAGTTTGAAGGGGGAGTATGGCTACACCTTC. Translated: CASSLKGEYGYTF.